Listed here is a single TCR beta chain. The time point here: blood 4 weeks post-SBRT, at nephrectomy. The treatment denotes: 15 Gy SBRT to primary tumor, nephrectomy 4 weeks later. The data originate from a study of radiation and T cells in renal cell carcinoma. The data were produced by immunoSEQ multiplex PCR, yet TCRdb's version contains in-frame clones alone and is incomplete. The sample carries around 180,000 clones, about 85% recorded once. The germline V and J ends were trimmed by 5 bases and 5 bases, with 13 bases remaining between them. The CDR3 consists of 14 residues. Germline V CDR1 and CDR2: SEHNR, FQNEAQ (reference sequence).

V and J are TRBV7-9 and TRBJ2-1, with D unclear. The origin of this receptor is a woman between 45 and 65 years old with renal cell carcinoma. The specimen comprised blood, sampled from a patient whose treatment included radiotherapy and nephrectomy. CDR3 DNA: TGTGCCAGCAGCCTACCTCCGGTGAACAATGAGCAGTTCTTC. Amino acids: CASSLPPVNNEQFF.